This TCR beta chain is drawn from a study of T cell repertoires and leukemia-associated antigens (dated by TCRdb to the late 2010s). With respect to the entire study: About 5.1 to 7 million read pairs and roughly 3.3 to 5.0 million effective reads were obtained per sample, with 15 million to 20 million effective reads obtained overall. The study aimed to identify which antigen a TCR Vbeta21 clone previously found in CML patients recognizes, using in vitro peptide stimulation of healthy T cells.

Trimming removed 0 bases from V and 4 bases from J, leaving 8 bases between the germline ends. CDR1 and CDR2, looked up from the germline V gene, are LGHNA and YNFKEQ. The CDR3 has 14 amino acids, counting the end cysteine and phenylalanine. The read is trimmed to its CDR3 DNA, 42 bases read in frame from base 1. What the research found in general, with its limitations: Direct testing of the expanded clones' antigen specificity and function was not done, and further investigation was required. No significant differences among the four groups were observed in the numbers of Vbeta genes (around 60), Jbeta genes (around 14), VDJ rearrangements, or unique CDR3s.

This clonotype was counted at least ten times. Its antigen specificity is not known. Per-base qualities were not stored, and no clone one base away is much larger. As a first step, the CD3+ T cells were left to rest overnight in RPMI 1640 lacking fetal bovine serum, at 2.5 million cells/mL. Following the manufacturer's instructions, MACS immunomagnetic beads were used to pull CD3+ T cells out of the PBMCs. Total RNA was extracted from the cultured T cells with TRIzol reagent. TCRbeta libraries were amplified from RNA by 5' rapid amplification of cDNA ends (5'RACE). Library concentration and integrity were checked with Qubit, an Agilent instrument, and quantitative PCR before sequencing. Qualified libraries were sequenced on Illumina HiSeq or MiSeq by a commercial service provider. The source study handled its data this way. TCR sequences in each sample were identified with MiXCR version 1.8.2. For a clone to count as qualified, its CDR3 had to be longer than four amino acids, its nucleotide length had to be in-frame, and the clone could not contain a stop codon. A read containing the complete CDR3 structure was counted as an effective read. RT-PCR with 24 Vbeta primers, GeneScan spectratyping, and Sanger sequencing were used to validate expanded clones. The public reads were reanalyzed by TCRdb: fastp trimming at Q25, MiXCR alignment, in-frame beta chains only. Every CDR3 protein is listed once, alongside the most common genes and DNA of its rows. In this record, the V and J calls reflect TCRdb's handling and not the investigators' own analysis. Across this sample there are approximately 10,000 distinct CDR3 sequences, with 43% seen only once. Around 58% of the sample is in the top ten clones.

In this chain, TRBV4-2 is recombined with TRBJ2-3, with no D gene named confidently. The receptor's source is a female donor in good health. The sequenced material came from CD3+ T cells sorted from blood and cultured. The CDR3 sequence is CASSQDISSDTQYF. The DNA is TGTGCCAGCAGCCAAGATATTAGCTCAGATACGCAGTATTTT.